This TCR beta chain was retrieved from a study of cytomegalovirus exposure and HLA in healthy donors. The PCR ran on 60 Vbeta and 13 Jbeta primers. TCRdb keeps only in-frame clones here, not all; method: immunoSEQ multiplex PCR. The repertoire consists of over 150,000 clones, with approximately 80% occurring once and the leading ten covering 9.5% to 15%. On this clone itself: Its target is unknown.

The length of the CDR3 is 15 residues. V gave up 10 bases and J gave up 5 bases; unmatched junction bases: 16. CDR1 and CDR2 from the germline V gene are MDHEN and SYDVKM. Notes on the study in general: The study flagged 150 to 200 TCR beta chains as cytomegalovirus-associated. A later analysis reportedly found fewer N-insertions in an Asian-associated ancestry cluster than the roughly 670-donor mean.

This clonotype was obtained from a man aged 25 to 45 in good health and CMV-seropositive. The sample comprised PBMCs. This chain connects TRBV28 to TRBJ2-7; 8 bases agree with TRBD2. Here the CDR3 reads CATILSGGGLDEQYF. As DNA, the CDR3 is TGTGCCACCATCCTATCGGGGGGGGGATTGGACGAGCAGTACTTC.